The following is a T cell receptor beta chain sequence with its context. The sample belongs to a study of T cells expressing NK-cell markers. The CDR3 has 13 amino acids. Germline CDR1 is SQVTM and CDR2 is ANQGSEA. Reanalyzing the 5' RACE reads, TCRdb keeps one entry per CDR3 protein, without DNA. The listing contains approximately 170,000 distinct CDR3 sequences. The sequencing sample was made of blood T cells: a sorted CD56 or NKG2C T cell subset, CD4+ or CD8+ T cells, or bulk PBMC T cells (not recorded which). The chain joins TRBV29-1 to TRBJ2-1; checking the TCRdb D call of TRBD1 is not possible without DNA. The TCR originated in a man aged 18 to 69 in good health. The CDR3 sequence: CSVEGDRYNEQFF.